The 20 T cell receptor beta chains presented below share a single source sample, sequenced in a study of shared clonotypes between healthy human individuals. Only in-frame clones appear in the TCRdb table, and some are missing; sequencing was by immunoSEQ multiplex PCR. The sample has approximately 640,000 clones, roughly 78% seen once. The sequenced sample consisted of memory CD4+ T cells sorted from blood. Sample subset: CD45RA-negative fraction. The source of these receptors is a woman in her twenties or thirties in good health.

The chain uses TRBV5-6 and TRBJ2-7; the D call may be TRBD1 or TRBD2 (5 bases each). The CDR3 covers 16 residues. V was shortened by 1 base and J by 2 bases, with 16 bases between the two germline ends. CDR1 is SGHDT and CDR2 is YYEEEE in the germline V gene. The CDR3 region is CASSLFWGPRAYEQYF. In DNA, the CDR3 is TGTGCCAGCAGCTTGTTCTGGGGACCGCGTGCCTACGAGCAGTACTTC.

The DNA of the CDR3 is TGTGCCAGCAGCTTGAGTGGGGTTACCCAAGAGACCCAGTACTTC. As protein: CASSLSGVTQETQYF. This chain connects TRBV5-4 to TRBJ2-5; D is uncertain. Trimming removed 1 base at V and 1 base at J, with 11 bases between. There are 15 residues in the CDR3. CDR1 is SGHNT, CDR2 YYREEE, per germline (reference sequence).

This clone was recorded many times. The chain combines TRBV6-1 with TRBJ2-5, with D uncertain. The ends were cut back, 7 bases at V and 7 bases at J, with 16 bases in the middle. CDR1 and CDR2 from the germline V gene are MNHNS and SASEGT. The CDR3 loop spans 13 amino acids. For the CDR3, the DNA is TGTGCCAGCAACCACATCGTAGACGGGACCCAGTACTTC. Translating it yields CASNHIVDGTQYF.

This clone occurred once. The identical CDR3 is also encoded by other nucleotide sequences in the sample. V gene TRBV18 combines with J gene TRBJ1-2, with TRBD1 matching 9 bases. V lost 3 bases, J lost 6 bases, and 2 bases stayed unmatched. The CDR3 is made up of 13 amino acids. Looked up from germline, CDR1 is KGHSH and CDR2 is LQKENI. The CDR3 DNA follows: TGTGCCAGCTCACCCAGGACAGGGGATGGCTACACCTTC. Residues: CASSPRTGDGYTF.

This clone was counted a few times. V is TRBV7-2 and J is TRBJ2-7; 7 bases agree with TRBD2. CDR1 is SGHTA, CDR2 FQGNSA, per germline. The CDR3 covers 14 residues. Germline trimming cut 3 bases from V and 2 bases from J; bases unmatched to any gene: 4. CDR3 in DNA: TGTGCCAGCAGCTTCTTCCTAGCGGCCTACGAGCAGTACTTC. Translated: CASSFFLAAYEQYF.

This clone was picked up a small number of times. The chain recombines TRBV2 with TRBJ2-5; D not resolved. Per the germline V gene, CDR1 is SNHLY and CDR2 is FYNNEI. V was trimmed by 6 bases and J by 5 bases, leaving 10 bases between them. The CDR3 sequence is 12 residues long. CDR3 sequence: CASRAYFETQYF. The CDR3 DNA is TGTGCCAGCAGGGCCTACTTCGAGACCCAGTACTTC.

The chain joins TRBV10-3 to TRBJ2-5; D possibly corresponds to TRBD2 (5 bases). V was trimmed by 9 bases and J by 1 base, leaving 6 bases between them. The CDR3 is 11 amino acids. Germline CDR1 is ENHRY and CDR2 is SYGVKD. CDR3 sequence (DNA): TGTGCCATAGGACTCCAAGAGACCCAGTACTTC. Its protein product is CAIGLQETQYF.

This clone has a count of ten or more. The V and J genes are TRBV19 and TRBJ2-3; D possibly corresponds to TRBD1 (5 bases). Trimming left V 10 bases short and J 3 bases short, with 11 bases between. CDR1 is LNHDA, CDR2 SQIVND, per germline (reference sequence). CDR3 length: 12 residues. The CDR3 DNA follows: TGTGCCACTCAGGGATTTACAGATACGCAGTATTTT. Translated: CATQGFTDTQYF.

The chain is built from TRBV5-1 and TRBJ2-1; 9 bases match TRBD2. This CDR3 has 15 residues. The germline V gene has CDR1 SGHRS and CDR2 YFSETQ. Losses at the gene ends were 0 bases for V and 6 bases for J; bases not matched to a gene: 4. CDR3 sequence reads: CASSLGREGPNEQFF. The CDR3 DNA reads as TGCGCCAGCAGCTTGGGGCGGGAGGGCCCCAATGAGCAGTTCTTC.

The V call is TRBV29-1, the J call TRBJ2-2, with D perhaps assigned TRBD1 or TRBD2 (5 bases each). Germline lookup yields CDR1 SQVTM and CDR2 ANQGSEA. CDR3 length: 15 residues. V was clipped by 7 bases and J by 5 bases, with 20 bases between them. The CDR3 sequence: CSALFRGRMTGELFF. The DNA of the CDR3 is TGCAGCGCCCTCTTCCGGGGCCGAATGACCGGGGAGCTGTTTTTT.

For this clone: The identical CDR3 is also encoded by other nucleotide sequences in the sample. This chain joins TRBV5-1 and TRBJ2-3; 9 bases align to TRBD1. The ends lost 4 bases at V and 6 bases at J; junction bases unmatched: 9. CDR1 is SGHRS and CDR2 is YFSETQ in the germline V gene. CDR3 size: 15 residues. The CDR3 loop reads CASSPGDRDVDTQYF. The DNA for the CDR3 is TGCGCCAGCAGCCCCGGGGACAGGGACGTCGATACGCAGTATTTT.

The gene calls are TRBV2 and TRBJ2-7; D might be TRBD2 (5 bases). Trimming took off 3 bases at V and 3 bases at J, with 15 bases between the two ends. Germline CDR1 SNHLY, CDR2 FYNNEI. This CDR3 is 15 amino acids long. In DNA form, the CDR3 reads TGTGCCAGCAGTGATCCGGGAAGTGGAGTCTACGAGCAGTACTTC. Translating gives CASSDPGSGVYEQYF.

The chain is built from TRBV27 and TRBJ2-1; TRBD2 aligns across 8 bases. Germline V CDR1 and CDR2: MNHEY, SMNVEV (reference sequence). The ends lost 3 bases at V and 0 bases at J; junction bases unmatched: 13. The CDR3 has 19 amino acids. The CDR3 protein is CASSLASGLYLSSYNEQFF. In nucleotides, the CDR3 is TGTGCCAGCAGTTTGGCTAGCGGGTTGTACCTGAGCTCCTACAATGAGCAGTTCTTC.

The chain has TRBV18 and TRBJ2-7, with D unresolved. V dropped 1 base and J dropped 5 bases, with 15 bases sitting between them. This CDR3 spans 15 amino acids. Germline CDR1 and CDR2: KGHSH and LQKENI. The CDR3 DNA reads TGTGCCAGCTCACCACGGGGTCAGGATAGCAACGAGCAGTACTTC. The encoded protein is CASSPRGQDSNEQYF.

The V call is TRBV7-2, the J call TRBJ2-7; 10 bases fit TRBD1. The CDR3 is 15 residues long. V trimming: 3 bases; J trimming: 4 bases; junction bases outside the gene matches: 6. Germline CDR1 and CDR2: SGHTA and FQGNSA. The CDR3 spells CASSLGQGIFYEQYF. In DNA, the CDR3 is TGTGCCAGCAGCTTGGGACAGGGGATATTTTACGAGCAGTACTTC.

The CDR3 DNA reads as TGTGCCAGCAGTGAGTGGGACACTGAAGCTTTCTTT. The encoded protein is CASSEWDTEAFF. The gene calls are TRBV6-6 and TRBJ1-1, with unresolved D. Per germline, CDR1 MNHNY and CDR2 SVGAGI (reference sequence). The V and J ends lost 5 bases and 3 bases respectively, with 7 bases between them. The CDR3 has 12 residues.

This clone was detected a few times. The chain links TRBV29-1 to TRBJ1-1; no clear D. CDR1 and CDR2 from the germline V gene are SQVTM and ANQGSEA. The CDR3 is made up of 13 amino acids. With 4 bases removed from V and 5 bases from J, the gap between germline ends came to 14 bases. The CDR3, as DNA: TGCAGCGTTGTCCCCATGGCCTTAACTGAAGCTTTCTTT. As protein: CSVVPMALTEAFF.

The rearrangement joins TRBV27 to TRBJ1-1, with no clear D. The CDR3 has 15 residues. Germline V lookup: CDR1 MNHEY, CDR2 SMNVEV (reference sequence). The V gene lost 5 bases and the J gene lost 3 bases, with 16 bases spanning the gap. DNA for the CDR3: TGTGCCAGCAGTCCTACCCCGATTGGGGACACTGAAGCTTTCTTT. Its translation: CASSPTPIGDTEAFF.

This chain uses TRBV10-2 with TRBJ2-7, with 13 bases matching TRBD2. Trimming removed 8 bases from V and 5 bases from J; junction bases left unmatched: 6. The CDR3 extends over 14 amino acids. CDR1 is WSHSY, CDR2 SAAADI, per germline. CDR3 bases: TGCGCCAGCTACGGGACTAGCGGGACCAACGAGCAGTACTTC. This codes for CASYGTSGTNEQYF.

The CDR3 here is CASRNRAVTNEKLFF. The CDR3 DNA is TGTGCCAGCAGAAACAGGGCAGTAACTAATGAAAAACTGTTTTTT. The V gene is TRBV11-2, the J gene TRBJ1-4; TRBD1 is a possible D gene (6 bases). There are 15 residues in the CDR3. CDR1 and CDR2 (germline): SGHAT, FQNNGV. V shed 6 bases and J shed 1 base, with 12 bases lying between them.